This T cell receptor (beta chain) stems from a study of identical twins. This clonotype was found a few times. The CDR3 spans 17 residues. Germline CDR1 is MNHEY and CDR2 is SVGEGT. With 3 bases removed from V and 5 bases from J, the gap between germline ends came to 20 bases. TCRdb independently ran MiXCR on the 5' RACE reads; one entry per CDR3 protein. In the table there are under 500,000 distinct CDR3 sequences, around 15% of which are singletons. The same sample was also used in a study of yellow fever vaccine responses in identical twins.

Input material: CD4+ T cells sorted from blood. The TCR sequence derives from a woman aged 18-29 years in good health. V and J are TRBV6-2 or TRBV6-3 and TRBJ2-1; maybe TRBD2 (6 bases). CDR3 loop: CASSYVGGGSMDNEQFF. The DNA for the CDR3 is TGTGCCAGCAGTTATGTCGGTGGGGGGTCCATGGACAATGAGCAGTTCTTC.